This is a list of T cell receptor beta chains from one sample in a study of STAT5B mutations in CD4+ large granular lymphocyte leukemia. TCRdb's copy holds only in-frame clones and misses some; the assay was immunoSEQ multiplex PCR. The sample shows fewer than 45,000 clones, 75% to 85% of them seen only once. Sequenced material: CD4+ T cells from blood buffy coats. The receptors were gathered from a human donor in good health. Both conserved end residues are trimmed from each CDR3. Each record gives: V gene, clone size, CDR3 protein. The size field is filled for only some rows; it gives once, few, many or a size class.

V gene: TRBV30
clone size: NA
CDR3 protein: ACSSGTYEQY

V gene: TRBV20-1
clone size: NA
CDR3 protein: SARDKPEAF

V gene: TRBV9
clone size: NA
CDR3 protein: ASSVAGRGGSETQY

V gene: TRBV9
clone size: NA
CDR3 protein: ASSGTSGRILYNEQF

V gene: TRBV25-1
clone size: NA
CDR3 protein: ASSDPRGETQY

V gene: TRBV7-6
clone size: few
CDR3 protein: ASSLVGRTGGNEQF

V gene: TRBV5-8
clone size: NA
CDR3 protein: ASSLGLRNNEKLF

V gene: TRBV18
clone size: NA
CDR3 protein: ASSPRGRGGNNEQF

V gene: TRBV6-5
clone size: NA
CDR3 protein: ASSRPRQGRREQY

V gene: TRBV7-2
clone size: NA
CDR3 protein: ASSLFGTGTYEQY

V gene: TRBV6-5
clone size: NA
CDR3 protein: ASRPPWENTEAF

V gene: TRBV28
clone size: NA
CDR3 protein: ASSSGGLSTEAF

V gene: TRBV6-6
clone size: few
CDR3 protein: ASNNPVTQNTEAF

V gene: TRBV6-5
clone size: NA
CDR3 protein: ASSPTGDYEQY

V gene: TRBV19
clone size: NA
CDR3 protein: ASSIGQGEETQY

V gene: TRBV4-3
clone size: NA
CDR3 protein: ASSQETSSQQF

V gene: TRBV5-1
clone size: NA
CDR3 protein: ASSFIAGELF

V gene: TRBV14
clone size: NA
CDR3 protein: ASSQSSGSNQPQH

V gene: TRBV18
clone size: NA
CDR3 protein: ASSKSLIFATEQY

V gene: TRBV19
clone size: NA
CDR3 protein: ASTTSNPGVSQPQH

V gene: TRBV7-2
clone size: NA
CDR3 protein: ASSPAGTNTEAF

V gene: TRBV7-2
clone size: NA
CDR3 protein: ASSLSSQSTGELF

V gene: TRBV18
clone size: NA
CDR3 protein: ASSPPMGAEQF

V gene: TRBV18
clone size: once
CDR3 protein: ASSPGAETQY

V gene: TRBV4-1
clone size: NA
CDR3 protein: ASSQEVRLRAYEQY

V gene: TRBV7-7
clone size: NA
CDR3 protein: ASSLSAGDSYEQY

V gene: TRBV5-8
clone size: NA
CDR3 protein: ASSSWPGANYGYT

V gene: TRBV2
clone size: NA
CDR3 protein: ASSVLLAGTGELF

V gene: TRBV5-1
clone size: NA
CDR3 protein: ASSLASGSPNEKLF

V gene: TRBV5-1
clone size: NA
CDR3 protein: ASSSGQGRYEQY

V gene: TRBV9
clone size: once
CDR3 protein: ASNPTSGRADTQY

V gene: TRBV19
clone size: NA
CDR3 protein: ASSVELNEQF

V gene: TRBV7-2
clone size: NA
CDR3 protein: ASSWGVTDTQY

V gene: TRBV5-1
clone size: NA
CDR3 protein: ASSLHPPSGRALYEQY

V gene: TRBV14
clone size: once
CDR3 protein: ASSQETASQDLTDTQY

V gene: TRBV27
clone size: NA
CDR3 protein: ASSLSGWGRGLRIESSYEQY

V gene: TRBV10-3
clone size: NA
CDR3 protein: AISESRNTGELF

V gene: TRBV20-1
clone size: NA
CDR3 protein: SAPGENIQY

V gene: TRBV4-1
clone size: NA
CDR3 protein: ASSLRVALRGDTEAF

V gene: TRBV4-2
clone size: NA
CDR3 protein: ASSQDFYDSQETQY

V gene: TRBV21-1
clone size: NA
CDR3 protein: ASSKQGQSSYEQY

V gene: TRBV2
clone size: NA
CDR3 protein: ASIGGGTSHDTQY

V gene: TRBV11-2
clone size: few
CDR3 protein: ASSLPGWDQQL

V gene: TRBV2
clone size: NA
CDR3 protein: ASSVSGNTGELF

V gene: TRBV6-6
clone size: NA
CDR3 protein: ASSYSMVYNEQF

V gene: TRBV27
clone size: NA
CDR3 protein: ASRRTGSNYGYT

V gene: TRBV2
clone size: NA
CDR3 protein: ASTPGLAGGSTQY

V gene: TRBV6-6
clone size: few
CDR3 protein: ASNNLQGNQPQH